Listed below are T cell receptor beta chains from one sample, sequenced in a study of human T cells and chemical hapten exposure. TCRdb analysed the RACE reads with MiXCR anew, one entry per CDR3 protein. The table shows approximately 180,000 distinct CDR3 sequences, with 25% to 35% occurring only once. This sample comprised whole blood, obtained in connection with sensitization to the hapten diphenylcyclopropenone (DPC). The source of these receptors is a woman in her twenties or thirties with alopecia areata. Some clones in this sample may be carry-over from other donors' samples. CDR3s leave out the opening cysteine and the closing phenylalanine or tryptophan. Each record gives: J gene, V gene, CDR3 protein.

>TRBJ2-1|TRBV11-2
ASSSGTSRMQF
>TRBJ1-1|TRBV6-1
ASSVGQGYTEAF
>TRBJ1-2|TRBV29-1
SFEGDSYGYT
>TRBJ1-5|TRBV20-1
SAEPRYQPQH
>TRBJ1-4|TRBV27
ASSLDINREKLF
>TRBJ2-6|TRBV6-6
ASKQTGDSGANVLT
>TRBJ1-3|TRBV6-2/TRBV6-3
ASSYKTVLGDTIY
>TRBJ2-3|TRBV15
ATSPGTAITDTQY
>TRBJ1-1|TRBV9
ASSGWGSEAF
>TRBJ2-5|TRBV5-1
ASSLAGARETQY
>TRBJ2-7|TRBV4-1
ASSQRAGGDFYEQY
>TRBJ1-1|TRBV20-1
SARRAEAF
>TRBJ1-6|TRBV5-6
ASTQGAQSPLH